Included here is one T cell receptor (beta chain) sequence, with context. The sample originates from a study of shared clonotypes between healthy human individuals. The CDR3 is 14 residues long. Germline V gives CDR1 SGHTS, CDR2 YDEGEE. V was pared by 0 bases and J by 6 bases, with 5 bases of the junction left unmatched. TCRdb keeps only in-frame clones here, not all; method: immunoSEQ multiplex PCR. In the table there are some 2.4 million clones, approximately 94% of which are singletons. This clonotype was obtained from a man aged 18 to 30 in good health. Some clones in this sample may be carry-over from other donors' samples. The source material was naive CD4+ T cells from PBMCs. Regarding subset: CD45RA+ positively selected. The genes are TRBV5-8 and TRBJ1-1; 7 bases align to TRBD1. The CDR3 coding sequence is TGTGCCAGCAGCTTGGTGAGGGGGCATTCTGAAGCTTTCTTT. Its protein is CASSLVRGHSEAFF.